Listed here are 8 T cell receptor beta chains from one sample, sequenced in a study of control samples from healthy donors and cancer patients. Only in-frame clones appear in the TCRdb table, and some are missing; sequencing was by immunoSEQ multiplex PCR. The data hold around 12,000 clones, with approximately 93% observed a single time. The specimen was PBMCs. These receptors were collected from a man older than 75 with lung cancer.

The V and J genes are TRBV28 and TRBJ1-1; tentative D call: TRBD1 (6 bases). In germline, CDR1 is MDHEN, CDR2 SYDVKM. This CDR3 is built from 14 residues. The V gene lost 8 bases and the J gene lost 0 bases, with 13 bases spanning the gap. CDR3 sequence: CASPKGHLNTEAFF. DNA of the CDR3: TGTGCCAGCCCTAAGGGACACTTGAACACTGAAGCTTTCTTT. The complete variable domain, with remaining parts taken from reference TRBV28 and TRBJ1-1, reads DVKVTQSSRYLVKRTGEKVFLECVQDMDHENMFWYRQDPGLGLRLIYFSYDVKMKEKGDIPEGYSVSREKKERFSLILESASTNQTSMYLCASPKGHLNTEAFFGQGTRLTVV.

This chain joins TRBV27 and TRBJ2-3; 8 bases align to TRBD2. With 1 base clipped from V and 0 bases from J, the junction kept 18 bases outside the gene matches. The CDR3 runs 21 residues. The V gene's germline CDR1 is MNHEY and CDR2 SMNVEV (reference sequence). CDR3 in DNA: TGTGCCAGCAGTTTATTCGGGGTTACTACGGGGGGGCCCCGGAGCACAGATACGCAGTATTTT. Translated, it gives CASSLFGVTTGGPRSTDTQYF.

The chain uses TRBV4-1 and TRBJ2-3; D is perhaps TRBD1 or TRBD2 (5 bases each). CDR1 is MGHRA and CDR2 is YSYEKL in the germline V gene. The V gene lost 1 base and the J gene lost 6 bases, with 14 bases spanning the gap. The CDR3 has 15 amino acids. The CDR3 DNA reads TGCGCCAGCAGCCAAGCCGGGGCCCGGATCGATACGCAGTATTTT. Its translation: CASSQAGARIDTQYF.

The V and J genes are TRBV7-2 and TRBJ1-2; D unclear. Germline V gives CDR1 SGHTA, CDR2 FQGNSA. V was pared by 2 bases and J by 7 bases, with 11 bases between. The CDR3 loop spans 13 amino acids. CDR3 amino acids: CASSLTNEGGYTF. In nucleotides, the CDR3 is TGTGCCAGCAGCTTAACCAATGAGGGTGGCTACACCTTC.

The CDR3 coding sequence is TGTGCCAGCAGTTACGGTGGGGCCGGACAGCCCTACGAGCAGTACTTC. Its translation is CASSYGGAGQPYEQYF. This chain uses TRBV6-5 with TRBJ2-7; D is possibly TRBD1 (6 bases). V was trimmed by 2 bases and J by 2 bases, leaving 16 bases between them. Germline CDR1 is MNHEY and CDR2 is SVGAGI. This CDR3 comprises 16 residues.

The chain has TRBV11-2 and TRBJ1-3; D is ambiguous. Germline CDR1 is SGHAT and CDR2 is FQNNGV. Trimming left V 0 bases short and J 2 bases short, with 8 bases between. The CDR3 extends over 15 amino acids. The CDR3 DNA is TGTGCCAGCAGCTTAGAGAGGGTTGCTGGAAACACCATATATTTT. It translates to CASSLERVAGNTIYF.

This clone was seen once. The genes are TRBV5-1 and TRBJ1-4; D unclear. This CDR3 contains 16 residues. Germline CDR1 is SGHRS and CDR2 is YFSETQ. The V gene lost 2 bases and the J gene lost 1 base, with 12 bases spanning the gap. The CDR3 nucleotides are TGCGCCAGCAGCTTCGTTTCCCCTGGAACTAATGAAAAACTGTTTTTT. Its translation is CASSFVSPGTNEKLFF.

The chain carries TRBV14 and TRBJ2-1; 13 bases agree with TRBD2. From germline, CDR1 is SGHDN and CDR2 FVKESK. The CDR3 sequence is 21 residues long. V lost 0 bases to trimming and J lost 7 bases; unmatched junction nucleotides: 18. Written as DNA, the CDR3 is TGTGCCAGCAGCCAAGATCCCCCGGGACTAGCGGGGACCGGAGCGGAGAATGAGCAGTTCTTC. This gives the protein CASSQDPPGLAGTGAENEQFF.